The 6 T cell receptor beta chains reported below all come from one sample, sequenced in a study of T cells after posttransplantation cyclophosphamide. Only in-frame clones appear in the TCRdb table, and some are missing; sequencing was by immunoSEQ multiplex PCR. This table has 7,000 or so clones, 78% appearing once. Sequencing was performed on memory CD4+ T cells sorted from blood. The receptors stem from a woman aged 50 to 60 in good health and a related stem cell transplant donor.

This chain links TRBV27 with TRBJ2-2; perhaps TRBD1 as D (5 bases). The CDR3 is made up of 17 amino acids. From germline, CDR1 is MNHEY and CDR2 SMNVEV (reference sequence). Trimming cost V 8 bases and J 0 bases, with 19 bases left between them. The CDR3 sequence: CASQTVLGNPNTGELFF. DNA of the CDR3: TGTGCCAGCCAGACAGTCCTTGGAAATCCGAACACCGGGGAGCTGTTTTTT.

The chain couples TRBV5-1 to TRBJ1-3; possibly TRBD1 for D (5 bases). The germline V and J ends were trimmed by 2 bases and 0 bases, with 12 bases remaining between them. Looked up from germline, CDR1 is SGHRS and CDR2 is YFSETQ. The CDR3 length is 16 residues. The CDR3 reads CASSFTQGSSGNTIYF. The CDR3 bases are TGCGCCAGCAGCTTCACTCAGGGCTCCTCTGGAAACACCATATATTTT.

V is TRBV5-1 and J is TRBJ2-1; 10 bases align to TRBD1. Germline CDR1 SGHRS, CDR2 YFSETQ. This CDR3 spans 16 amino acids. With V trimmed by 3 bases and J by 2 bases, 5 bases remained unmatched. This CDR3 is CASSSLGTGAYNEQFF. The CDR3 nucleotides are TGCGCCAGCAGCTCGCTGGGGACAGGGGCCTACAATGAGCAGTTCTTC. The whole variable domain, remainder taken from reference TRBV5-1 and TRBJ2-1, is KAGVTQTPRYLIKTRGQQVTLSCSPISGHRSVSWYQQTPGQGLQFLFEYFSETQRNKGNFPGRFSGRQFSNSRSEMNVSTLELGDSALYLCASSSLGTGAYNEQFFGPGTRLTVL.

This chain uses TRBV23-1 with TRBJ1-4, with D hard to call. TRBV23-1 qualifies as an ORF whose function is uncertain. V lost 0 bases and J lost 7, with 12 bases in between. This CDR3 region has 15 residues. CDR3 DNA sequence: TGCGCCAGCAGTCAATCCGGGCAGCGGACTGAAAAACTGTTTTTT. This encodes CASSQSGQRTEKLFF.

The chain combines TRBV7-2 with TRBJ2-1; TRBD2 agrees at 14 bases. After removal of 5 bases from V and 5 bases from J, the junction contained 5 bases not matched to a gene. The CDR3 is 16 amino acids. The germline gives CDR1 SGHTA, CDR2 FQGNSA. The CDR3 spells CASSRRLAGGDNEQFF. The DNA for the CDR3 is TGTGCCAGCAGCAGACGACTAGCGGGGGGGGACAATGAGCAGTTCTTC.

The table lists this clone with a few counts. V gene TRBV27 combines with J gene TRBJ2-1; 10 bases map to TRBD2. This CDR3 contains 15 residues. The V gene end was trimmed by 8 bases and the J gene end by 3 bases; junction bases not matched to a gene: 7. Germline V lookup: CDR1 MNHEY, CDR2 SMNVEV (reference sequence). The DNA for the CDR3 is TGTGCCAGCGGAAGGAGCGGGAGGGTCTACAATGAGCAGTTCTTC. Protein: CASGRSGRVYNEQFF.